Listed below are T cell receptor beta chains from one sample, sequenced in a study of T-cell reconstitution after alpha-beta-depleted transplantation in children. TCRdb redid the calling of the PCR reads with MiXCR, one entry per CDR3 protein. The data contain some 250,000 distinct CDR3 sequences, around 12% of them singletons. The source material was PBMCs from the stem cell graft donor, sampled from the stem cell graft. The receptor source for this set is a human donor who donated a stem cell graft to a child with acute lymphoblastic leukemia. CDR3s include the opening cysteine and the closing phenylalanine or tryptophan. The order of the fields is V gene, J gene, CDR3 protein.

TRBV20-1,TRBJ2-1,CSARAWGGGAPGAKEFF
TRBV12-3/TRBV12-4,TRBJ2-2,CASSLVEGHTGELFF
TRBV5-1,TRBJ2-7,CASSSELAGEFSSYEQYF
TRBV5-1,TRBJ2-7,CASSPNPGRDEQYF
TRBV12-3/TRBV12-4,TRBJ1-4,CASSLRGVHEKLFF
TRBV5-1,TRBJ2-5,CASSLAPGGMETQYF
TRBV5-1,TRBJ1-2,CASSPRQDYANYGYTF
TRBV9,TRBJ2-2,CASSERHRGFGGELFF
TRBV30,TRBJ1-1,CAWKYDTEAFF
TRBV5-1,TRBJ2-1,CASSWFGAHSYNEQFF
TRBV15,TRBJ2-7,CATGHLPGGSYEQYF
TRBV5-1,TRBJ1-2,CASSSRTGDGYTF
TRBV4-3,TRBJ2-6,CASSHQIISGANVLTF
TRBV19,TRBJ1-2,CASSIRGSSTNYGYTF
TRBV19,TRBJ1-2,CASRAGTGINYGYTF
TRBV5-6,TRBJ2-2,CASSTPGQGAIGELFF
TRBV6-1,TRBJ1-1,CASSGAVMNTEAFF
TRBV14,TRBJ1-1,CASSQVGRISEAFF
TRBV7-9,TRBJ2-1,CASSFVVGSYNEQFF
TRBV4-2,TRBJ2-3,CASSQALAGGNTDTQYF
TRBV5-1,TRBJ1-5,CASSLTGEQPQHF